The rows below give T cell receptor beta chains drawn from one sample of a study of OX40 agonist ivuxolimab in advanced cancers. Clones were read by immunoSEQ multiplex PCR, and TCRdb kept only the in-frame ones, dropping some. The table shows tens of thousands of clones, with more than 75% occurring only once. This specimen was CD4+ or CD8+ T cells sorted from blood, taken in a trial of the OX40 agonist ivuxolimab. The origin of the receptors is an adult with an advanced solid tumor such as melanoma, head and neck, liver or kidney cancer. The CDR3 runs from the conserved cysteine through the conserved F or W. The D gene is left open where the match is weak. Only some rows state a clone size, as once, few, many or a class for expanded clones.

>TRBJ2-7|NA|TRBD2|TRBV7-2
TGTGCCAGCAGCCCCGGGACTAGCGGTTACGAGCAGTACTTC
CASSPGTSGYEQYF
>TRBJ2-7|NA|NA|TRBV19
TGTGCCAGTAGTCGAGACTACGAGCAGTACTTC
CASSRDYEQYF
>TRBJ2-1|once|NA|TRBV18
TGTGCCAGCTCATCTCTGGGGCCCCCTTACAATGAGCAGTTCTTC
CASSSLGPPYNEQFF
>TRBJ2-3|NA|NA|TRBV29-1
TGCAGCGTCATTGGGTTAGTCACAGATACGCAGTATTTT
CSVIGLVTDTQYF
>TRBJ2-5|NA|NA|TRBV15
TGTGCCACCAGCGGTCGACAGCCTTACAAACAAGAGACCCAGTACTTC
CATSGRQPYKQETQYF
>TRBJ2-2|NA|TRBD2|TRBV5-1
TGCGCCAGCAGCCAGACTAGCGGGACGACCGGGGAGCTGTTTTTT
CASSQTSGTTGELFF
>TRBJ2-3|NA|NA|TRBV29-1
TGCAGCGTTGAAGGGTTAGGGGATACGCAGTATTTT
CSVEGLGDTQYF
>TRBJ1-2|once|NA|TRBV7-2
TGTGCCAGCAGCTTAGAACGGGCGGGCTACACCTTC
CASSLERAGYTF
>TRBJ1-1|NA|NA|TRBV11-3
TGTGCCAGCAGCTTAGTGCAGGGAAATTCTGAAGCTTTCTTT
CASSLVQGNSEAFF
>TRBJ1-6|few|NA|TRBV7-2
TGTGCCAGCAGCCCCCAGGGCACTTCACCCCTCCACTTT
CASSPQGTSPLHF
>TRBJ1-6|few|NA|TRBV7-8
TGTGCCAGCAGCCCGGAAGGACGGTCGCCGAGCTCCTATAATTCACCCCTCCACTTT
CASSPEGRSPSSYNSPLHF
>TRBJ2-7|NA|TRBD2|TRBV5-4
TGTGCCAGCAGTCCCGGGACTAGCGGTACCTACGAGCAGTACTTC
CASSPGTSGTYEQYF
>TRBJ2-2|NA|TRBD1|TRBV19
TGTGCCAGTAGTCAGACAGGGGGCGCCACCGGGGAGCTGTTTTTT
CASSQTGGATGELFF
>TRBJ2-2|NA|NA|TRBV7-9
TGTGCCAGCAGCTTATTGGGCATCACCGGGGAGCTGTTTTTT
CASSLLGITGELFF
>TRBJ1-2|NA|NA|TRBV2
TGTGCCAGCAGTGAGGGGAACTATGGCTACACCTTC
CASSEGNYGYTF
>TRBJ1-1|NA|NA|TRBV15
TGTGCCACCAGCAGCGACACGAACACTGAAGCTTTCTTT
CATSSDTNTEAFF
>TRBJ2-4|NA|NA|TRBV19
TGTGCCAGTAGTAGGGGAGGAATTCAGTACTTC
CASSRGGIQYF
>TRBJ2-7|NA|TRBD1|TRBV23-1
TGCGCCAGCAGTCCGACAGGGTACTACGAGCAGTACTTC
CASSPTGYYEQYF